This T cell receptor (beta chain) originates from a study of vaccination effects on CD4 cells after COVID-19. Overall study context: It was a median of 72 days after the second dose that post-vaccine samples were obtained.

This clone has only one observation. Its antigen is unidentified. Using immunoSEQ multiplex PCR, the repertoire was profiled, and TCRdb retains in-frame clones only, with some absent. Of about 14,000 clones in the sample, around three quarters were seen once. This CDR3 region has 12 residues. CDR1 MNHEY and CDR2 SVGAGI come from the germline V gene. Trimming removed 8 bases at V and 4 bases at J, with 11 bases between. With the ViraFEST assay, the study expanded antigen-specific CD4+ T cells using viral peptide pools, then sequenced them. CD4+ T cell isolation took place after approximately 11 days of culture. Participants got two doses of BNT162b2 or mRNA-1273 vaccine. None of the vaccinated had previously contracted SARS-CoV-2, and their nucleocapsid antibodies tested negative.

This TCR came from a human donor who received a COVID-19 vaccine. Here the sequenced sample was CD4+ T cells from PBMCs cultured with SARS-CoV-2 spike peptides, taken after COVID-19 vaccination. This chain links TRBV6-5 with TRBJ1-2, with a possible D match to TRBD1 (6 bases). The CDR3 bases are TGTGCCAGCCAGGGGAGTACCTATGGCTACACCTTC. This sequence encodes CASQGSTYGYTF.